These 23 T cell receptor beta chains were sequenced from one sample in a study of T cells expressing NK-cell markers. TCRdb reprocessed the 5' RACE reads, with one entry per CDR3 protein and no DNA. The sample data list 250,000 or so distinct CDR3 sequences. Sequences were obtained from blood T cells: a sorted CD56 or NKG2C T cell subset, CD4+ or CD8+ T cells, or bulk PBMC T cells (not recorded which). Receptors were obtained from a woman between 18 and 70 years old in good health.

The chain has TRBV7-2 and TRBJ1-3; the TCRdb call, TRBD1, lacks DNA for checking. Germline CDR1 reads SGHTA; CDR2 reads FQGNSA. This CDR3 spans 16 amino acids. The chain's CDR3 is CASSFPPGNSGNTIYF.

The V gene is TRBV2, the J gene TRBJ1-5. CDR3 length: 15 residues. Per germline, CDR1 SNHLY and CDR2 FYNNEI. This CDR3 is CASSSQGGGYQPQHF.

V is TRBV30 and J is TRBJ1-2; TCRdb reports TRBD1, a call that lacks DNA to check it against. The CDR3 has 11 amino acids. Germline V gene lookup returns CDR1 GTSNPN and CDR2 SVGIG (reference sequence). This CDR3 reads CAWDRAYGYTF. Using reference TRBV30 and TRBJ1-2 for the parts outside the CDR3, the full variable domain is SQTIHQWPATLVQPVGSPLSLECTVEGTSNPNLYWYRQAAGRGLQLLFYSVGIGQISSEVPQNLSASRPQDRQFILSSKKLLLSDSGFYLCAWDRAYGYTFGSGTRLTVV.

The chain carries TRBV3-1 and TRBJ1-6; TCRdb picks TRBD1, but there is no DNA to check that call. This CDR3 is built from 17 residues. CDR1 and CDR2 from the germline V gene are LGHDT and YNNKEL (reference sequence). CDR3 region: CASSQDPNGAPKAPLHF.

The chain couples TRBV15 to TRBJ2-3. CDR1 LNHNV and CDR2 YYDKDF come from the germline V gene (reference sequence). The CDR3 has 16 residues. The CDR3 protein is CATSKPATGGTDTQYF.

This rearrangement joins TRBV29-1 to TRBJ2-7; TCRdb's D call, TRBD1, is unchecked because there is no DNA. CDR1 SQVTM and CDR2 ANQGSEA come from the germline V gene. This CDR3 contains 13 residues. This CDR3 is CSAGQGSPYEQYF.

The V gene is TRBV20-1, the J gene TRBJ1-6; TCRdb's D gene call, TRBD1, goes unchecked for lack of DNA. Germline lookup yields CDR1 DFQATT and CDR2 SNEGSKA (reference sequence). CDR3 length equals 14 residues. The CDR3 sequence is CTPKEGTANSPLHF.

The chain has TRBV20-1 and TRBJ2-5; as DNA is missing, the TRBD1 call by TCRdb cannot be tested. Germline CDR1 and CDR2: DFQATT and SNEGSKA (reference sequence). The CDR3 totals 13 residues. CDR3 in amino acids: CSASKDNQETQYF.

CDR3 residues: CASRFDTGSYTF. J is TRBJ1-2 and V is TRBV5-1; TCRdb picks TRBD1, but there is no DNA to check that call. Germline CDR1 SGHRS, CDR2 YFSETQ. The CDR3 covers 12 residues.

The gene calls are TRBV5-5 and TRBJ1-2. CDR3 length: 14 amino acids. Germline CDR1 is SGHKS and CDR2 is YYEKEE (reference sequence). The CDR3 loop reads CASSLPGPNYGYTF.

The rearrangement joins TRBV28 to TRBJ2-3; the TCRdb call, TRBD2, lacks DNA for checking. This CDR3 is 15 amino acids long. Germline V gene sequence: CDR1 MDHEN, CDR2 SYDVKM. The CDR3 is CASSFLAGGSDTQYF. Looking up the rest from reference TRBV28 and TRBJ2-3 gives the full variable domain: DVKVTQSSRYLVKRTGEKVFLECVQDMDHENMFWYRQDPGLGLRLIYFSYDVKMKEKGDIPEGYSVSREKKERFSLILESASTNQTSMYLCASSFLAGGSDTQYFGPGTRLTVL.

V and J are TRBV7-8 and TRBJ2-3; TCRdb outputs TRBD2, but without DNA this stays unchecked. CDR3 length equals 14 residues. The V gene's germline CDR1 is SGHVS and CDR2 FQNEAQ. CDR3 amino acids: CASSAGDSTDTQYF.

V and J are TRBV9 and TRBJ2-2. The germline V gene encodes CDR1 SGDLS and CDR2 YYNGEE. CDR3 length: 14 residues. CDR3 amino acids: CASSVDRTTGELFF. The whole variable domain, filled in from reference TRBV9 and TRBJ2-2, reads DSGVTQTPKHLITATGQRVTLRCSPRSGDLSVYWYQQSLDQGLQFLIQYYNGEERAKGNILERFSAQQFPDLHSELNLSSLELGDSALYFCASSVDRTTGELFFGEGSRLTVL.

The J gene is TRBJ1-1, the V gene TRBV6-1; TCRdb's D gene call, TRBD1, goes unchecked for lack of DNA. The CDR3 is made up of 15 amino acids. The germline V gene encodes CDR1 MNHNS and CDR2 SASEGT. The CDR3 loop reads CASRDRGRMGTEAFF.

This chain links TRBV28 with TRBJ2-3; TCRdb names TRBD1, which stays unverified in the absence of DNA. Per germline, CDR1 MDHEN and CDR2 SYDVKM. The length of the CDR3 is 14 residues. The CDR3 reads CASGGTIHPDTQYF.

This rearrangement joins TRBV5-1 to TRBJ2-5; TCRdb proposes TRBD1, but this gene call is untestable without DNA. Germline CDR1 SGHRS, CDR2 YFSETQ. This CDR3 has 13 residues. The CDR3 protein is CASSPRGVETQYF.

V is TRBV19 and J is TRBJ2-3; TCRdb outputs TRBD1, but without DNA this stays unchecked. This CDR3 has 17 residues. Looked up from germline, CDR1 is LNHDA and CDR2 is SQIVND (reference sequence). The CDR3: CASSAPHEGRAPDTQYF.

The chain couples TRBV20-1 to TRBJ2-2; absent DNA, TCRdb's TRBD1 call cannot be checked. Looked up from germline, CDR1 is DFQATT and CDR2 is SNEGSKA (reference sequence). The CDR3 consists of 11 residues. The CDR3 region is CSSGVAGELFF.

V is TRBV25-1 and J is TRBJ1-2. Germline values: CDR1 MGHDK, CDR2 SYGVNS. The CDR3 spans 14 residues. The CDR3 protein is CASSDPARRDGYTF.

This chain joins TRBV29-1 and TRBJ2-3; TCRdb outputs TRBD2, but without DNA this stays unchecked. The CDR3 has 13 amino acids. Germline lookup yields CDR1 SQVTM and CDR2 ANQGSEA. The CDR3 here is CSAGTSTSDTQYF.

The rearrangement uses TRBV20-1 and TRBJ2-2; TCRdb returns TRBD1, unconfirmable since there is no DNA. In germline, CDR1 is DFQATT, CDR2 SNEGSKA (reference sequence). The CDR3 runs to 15 residues. CDR3 region: CSARAGQGNTGELFF.

The chain joins TRBV20-1 to TRBJ2-1; TCRdb returns TRBD1, unconfirmable since there is no DNA. Germline CDR1 DFQATT, CDR2 SNEGSKA (reference sequence). The CDR3 extends over 16 amino acids. CDR3 in amino acids: CSARGAVRRLYNEQFF.

This chain uses TRBV3-1 with TRBJ1-3; as DNA is missing, the TRBD1 call by TCRdb cannot be tested. This CDR3 spans 17 amino acids. The V gene's germline CDR1 is LGHDT and CDR2 YNNKEL (reference sequence). The CDR3 reads CASSQGWWGVSGNTIYF.